This T cell receptor (beta chain) was identified during a study of shared T cell receptors in the human thymus. Generated by immunoSEQ multiplex PCR, the TCRdb table keeps only in-frame clones and is missing some. The sample lists hundreds of thousands of clones, about 90% seen once, with roughly 0.0087% in the top ten. Trimming stripped 4 bases from V and 1 base from J, with 16 bases between. This CDR3 has 15 residues. Germline assignment: CDR1 SQVTM and CDR2 ANQGSEA. The same data also went into a second study, on human thymus T cells. Per that study: Thymic resections from corrective heart surgery supplied the tissue. Usage of V and J genes appeared biased in thymic and blood repertoires. Related studies found that unrelated individuals share highly overlapping thymic repertoires.

Sequencing was done on a sample of thymocytes. This receptor was identified in a boy under two years old with a congenital heart defect. The V gene is TRBV29-1, the J gene TRBJ1-1, with D maybe TRBD1 (5 bases). The CDR3 DNA reads TGCAGCGTTGGAGGCGGGGGGGAAGAGAACACTGAAGCTTTCTTT. It codes for CSVGGGGEENTEAFF.